The 17 T cell receptor beta chains given below trace back to one sample, sequenced in a study of T cell responses to AZD1222 COVID-19 vaccine. Generated by immunoSEQ multiplex PCR, the TCRdb table keeps only in-frame clones and is missing some. Of some 80,000 clones in the sample, 88% were seen once. Sample: peripheral blood, taken 28 days after the second dose of the MenACWY control vaccine. The origin of the receptors is an adult who received the MenACWY meningococcal vaccine as a control.

V gene TRBV7-8 combines with J gene TRBJ2-1, with TRBD2 identical over 10 bases. CDR1 SGHVS and CDR2 FQNEAQ come from the germline V gene. With 5 bases clipped from V and 5 bases from J, the junction kept 6 bases outside the gene matches. The CDR3 sequence is 15 residues long. The CDR3 loop is CASSLTSGVNNEQFF. The DNA of the CDR3 is TGTGCCAGCAGCCTAACTAGCGGGGTTAACAATGAGCAGTTCTTC.

The rearrangement uses TRBV27 and TRBJ2-7; D tentatively reads TRBD1 or TRBD2 (7 bases each). Germline V gives CDR1 MNHEY, CDR2 SMNVEV (reference sequence). The germline V and J ends were trimmed by 7 bases and 1 base, with 17 bases remaining between them. The CDR3 extends over 15 amino acids. The CDR3 protein is CASIPGRGLSYEQYF. The CDR3 DNA sequence: TGTGCCAGCATTCCGGGGAGGGGGCTTTCCTACGAGCAGTACTTC.

This clone has just one count. This chain joins TRBV29-1 and TRBJ2-1; D gene uncertain. Germline V gene data show CDR1 as SQVTM and CDR2 as ANQGSEA. The CDR3 loop spans 11 amino acids. The V and J ends lost 7 bases and 1 base respectively, with 5 bases between them. The CDR3 reads CSGGSYNEQFF. CDR3 in DNA: TGCAGCGGGGGTTCCTACAATGAGCAGTTCTTC.

The chain joins TRBV28 to TRBJ2-7; 9 nucleotides line up with TRBD1. Trimming removed 10 bases from V and 6 bases from J; junction bases left unmatched: 16. This CDR3 contains 15 residues. In germline, CDR1 is MDHEN, CDR2 SYDVKM. CDR3 sequence (DNA): TGTGCCACCACAATGCCCGGGACAGGGATTGGCGAGCAGTACTTC. It specifies CATTMPGTGIGEQYF.

In DNA, the CDR3 is TGTGCCAGCATGATTGGGCGAGGGAGTGAAAAACTGTTTTTT. It codes for CASMIGRGSEKLFF. This chain links TRBV2 with TRBJ1-4, with unresolved D. V dropped 7 bases and J dropped 7 bases, with 16 bases sitting between them. The CDR3 extends over 14 amino acids. From germline, CDR1 is SNHLY and CDR2 FYNNEI.

This clone came up once. CDR3 in amino acids: CASSLSPPAQYF. Written as DNA, the CDR3 is TGTGCCAGCAGCTTATCCCCCCCTGCCCAGTACTTC. The chain couples TRBV7-9 to TRBJ2-5; D is ambiguous. The CDR3 spans 12 residues. Germline V gives CDR1 SEHNR, CDR2 FQNEAQ (reference sequence). Trimming left V 2 bases short and J 9 bases short, with 10 bases between.

This chain uses TRBV2 with TRBJ2-5; TRBD2 aligns across 12 bases. This CDR3 region has 13 residues. With V trimmed by 5 bases and J by 5 bases, 0 bases remained unmatched. The V gene's germline CDR1 is SNHLY and CDR2 FYNNEI. The CDR3 coding sequence is TGTGCCAGCAGTACTAGCGGGGGGGAGACCCAGTACTTC. It codes for CASSTSGGETQYF.

The rearrangement links TRBV5-6 to TRBJ1-2; D is perhaps TRBD1 (6 bases). The CDR3 is made up of 15 amino acids. Trimming removed 4 bases from V and 4 bases from J, with 17 bases in between. Germline V gene data show CDR1 as SGHDT and CDR2 as YYEEEE. The CDR3 DNA follows: TGTGCCAGCAGCCAACAGGGCTCCTATGGCTATGGCTACACCTTC. As protein: CASSQQGSYGYGYTF. The variable domain in full, completed from reference TRBV5-6 and TRBJ1-2, reads DAGVTQSPTHLIKTRGQQVTLRCSPKSGHDTVSWYQQALGQGPQFIFQYYEEEERQRGNFPDRFSGHQFPNYSSELNVNALLLGDSALYLCASSQQGSYGYGYTFGSGTRLTVV.

The chain employs TRBV5-5 and TRBJ1-6; tentative D call: TRBD1 (5 bases). The V and J ends lost 3 bases and 9 bases respectively, with 16 bases between them. This CDR3 contains 15 residues. Per the germline V gene, CDR1 is SGHKS and CDR2 is YYEKEE (reference sequence). The CDR3: CASSSGQGRGSPLHF. DNA of the CDR3: TGTGCCAGCAGCTCTGGGCAGGGTAGAGGTTCACCCCTCCACTTT.

The CDR3 DNA reads as TGTGCCTGCAAATCCGGGACTGGCTCCTACGAGCAGTACTTC. This translates into CACKSGTGSYEQYF. The rearrangement links TRBV30 to TRBJ2-7; the D gene is possibly TRBD2 (6 bases). V gave up 6 bases and J gave up 0 bases, with 15 bases separating them. The CDR3 covers 14 residues. Germline values: CDR1 GTSNPN, CDR2 SVGIG (reference sequence). The full variable domain, rest sourced from reference TRBV30 and TRBJ2-7, is SQTIHQWPATLVQPVGSPLSLECTVEGTSNPNLYWYRQAAGRGLQLLFYSVGIGQISSEVPQNLSASRPQDRQFILSSKKLLLSDSGFYLCACKSGTGSYEQYFGPGTRLTVT.

The chain carries TRBV20-1 and TRBJ2-3; D is uncertain. The V end lost 6 bases, the J end lost 6 bases, and 10 bases lay between the germline ends. The germline V gene has CDR1 DFQATT and CDR2 SNEGSKA (reference sequence). The CDR3 is 11 amino acids. This chain's CDR3 is CSAEAGDTQYF. The CDR3 DNA follows: TGCAGTGCCGAGGCTGGGGATACGCAGTATTTT.

This clone was detected only once. This chain links TRBV5-1 with TRBJ1-4, with D uncertain. The germline V gene has CDR1 SGHRS and CDR2 YFSETQ. Trimming removed 5 bases from V and 7 bases from J, with 12 bases in between. CDR3 size: 13 residues. The CDR3 DNA reads as TGCGCCAGCAGGCCCGAGGGCGGTGAAAAACTGTTTTTT. Encoded protein: CASRPEGGEKLFF.

The chain couples TRBV3-1 (or the pseudogene TRBV3-2) to TRBJ2-2; D gene ambiguous. CDR3 length equals 12 residues. V was pared by 6 bases and J by 4 bases, with 6 bases between. Germline CDR1 reads LGHDT; CDR2 reads YNNKEL (reference sequence). The CDR3 region is CASSRATGELFF. For the CDR3, the DNA is TGTGCCAGCAGTAGGGCCACCGGGGAGCTGTTTTTT.

This chain links TRBV7-2 with TRBJ1-4; no clear D. CDR1 SGHTA and CDR2 FQGNSA come from the germline V gene. The CDR3 runs to 12 residues. Trimming took 6 bases from V and 5 from J, leaving 7 bases between them. The CDR3 DNA sequence: TGTGCCAGCAGTCGGATCAATGAAAAACTGTTTTTT. This encodes CASSRINEKLFF. Complete variable domain (other parts from reference TRBV7-2 and TRBJ1-4): GAGVSQSPSNKVTEKGKDVELRCDPISGHTALYWYRQSLGQGLEFLIYFQGNSAPDKSGLPSDRFSAERTGGSVSTLTIQRTQQEDSAVYLCASSRINEKLFFGSGTQLSVL.

This chain links TRBV9 with TRBJ1-1; D uncertain. Germline values: CDR1 SGDLS, CDR2 YYNGEE. This CDR3 contains 15 residues. V gave up 2 bases and J gave up 0 bases, with 11 bases separating them. Written as DNA, the CDR3 is TGTGCCAGCAGCGTCAACAACCTTATGAACACTGAAGCTTTCTTT. This sequence encodes CASSVNNLMNTEAFF.

The chain recombines TRBV6-5 with TRBJ1-5; 9 bases are a match to TRBD1. J lost 4 bases, V lost 6 bases, and 7 bases had no gene match. Germline lookup yields CDR1 MNHEY and CDR2 SVGAGI. The CDR3 covers 15 residues. The CDR3 nucleotides read TGTGCCAGCAGGCCTACAGGGGGCAATAATCAGCCCCAGCATTTT. This gives the protein CASRPTGGNNQPQHF.

The rearrangement joins TRBV4-3 to TRBJ1-4, with TRBD1 as a possible D gene (5 bases). Looked up from germline, CDR1 is LGHNA and CDR2 is YSLEER. The CDR3 spans 13 residues. Deletions cut 1 base from V and 8 bases from J, with 8 bases between. This CDR3 reads CASSQVPGEKLFF. DNA for the CDR3: TGCGCCAGCAGCCAAGTACCAGGGGAAAAACTGTTTTTT.